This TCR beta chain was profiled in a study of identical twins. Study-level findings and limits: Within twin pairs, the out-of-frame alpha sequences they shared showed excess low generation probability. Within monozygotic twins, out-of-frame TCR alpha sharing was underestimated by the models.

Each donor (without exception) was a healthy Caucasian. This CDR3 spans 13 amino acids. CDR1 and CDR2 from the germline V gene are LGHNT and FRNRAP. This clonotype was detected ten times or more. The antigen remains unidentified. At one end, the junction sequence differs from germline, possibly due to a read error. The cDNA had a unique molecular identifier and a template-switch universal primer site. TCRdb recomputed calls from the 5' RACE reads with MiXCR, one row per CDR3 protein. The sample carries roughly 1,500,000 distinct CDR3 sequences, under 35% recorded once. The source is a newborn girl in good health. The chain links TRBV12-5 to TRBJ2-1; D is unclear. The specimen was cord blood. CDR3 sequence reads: CASGLVGVNEQFF. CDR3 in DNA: TGTGCTAGTGGTCTGGTTGGGGTCAATGAGCAGTTCTTC.